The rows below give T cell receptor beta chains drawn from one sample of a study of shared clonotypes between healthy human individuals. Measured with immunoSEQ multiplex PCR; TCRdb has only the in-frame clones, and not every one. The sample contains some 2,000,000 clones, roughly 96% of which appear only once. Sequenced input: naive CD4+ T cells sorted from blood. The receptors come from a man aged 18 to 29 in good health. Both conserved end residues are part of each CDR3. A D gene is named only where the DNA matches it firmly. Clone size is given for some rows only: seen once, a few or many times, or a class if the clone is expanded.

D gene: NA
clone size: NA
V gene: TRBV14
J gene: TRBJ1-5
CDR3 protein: CASSPSNSNQPQHF
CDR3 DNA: TGTGCCAGCAGCCCTAGCAATAGCAATCAGCCCCAGCATTTT

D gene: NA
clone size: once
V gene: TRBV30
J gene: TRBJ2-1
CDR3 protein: CAWSLGTYGNNEQFF
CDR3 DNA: TGTGCCTGGAGTCTCGGGACATATGGGAACAATGAGCAGTTCTTC

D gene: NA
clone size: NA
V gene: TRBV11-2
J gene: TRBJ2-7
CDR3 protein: CASSLDLGWQYF
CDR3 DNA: TGTGCCAGCAGCTTAGATCTAGGGTGGCAGTACTTC

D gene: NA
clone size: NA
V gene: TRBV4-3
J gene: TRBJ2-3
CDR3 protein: CASSQGGKTESTQYF
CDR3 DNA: TGCGCCAGCAGCCAAGGGGGTAAGACCGAGAGTACGCAGTATTTT

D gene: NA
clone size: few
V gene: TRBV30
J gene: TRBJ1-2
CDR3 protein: CAWSNRYYGYTF
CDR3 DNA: TGTGCCTGGAGCAACCGATACTATGGCTACACCTTC

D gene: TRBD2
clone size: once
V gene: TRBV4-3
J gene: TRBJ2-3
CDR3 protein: CASSQVWVGGREPADTQYF
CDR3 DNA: TGCGCCAGCAGCCAAGTGTGGGTAGGCGGGCGGGAGCCCGCAGATACGCAGTATTTT

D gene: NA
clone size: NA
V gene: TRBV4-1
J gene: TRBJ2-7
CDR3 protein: CASSPDPDGYGYEQYF
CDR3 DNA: TGCGCCAGCAGCCCCGACCCGGACGGTTATGGCTACGAGCAGTACTTC

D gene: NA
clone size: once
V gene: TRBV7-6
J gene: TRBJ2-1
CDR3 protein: CASGQRGHLLEQFF
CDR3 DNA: TGTGCCAGCGGACAACGGGGACACCTTCTAGAGCAGTTCTTC

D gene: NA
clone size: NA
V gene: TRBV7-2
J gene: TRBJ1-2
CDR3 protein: CASSPTRGGAVYGYTF
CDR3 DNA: TGTGCCAGCAGCCCCACAAGAGGGGGGGCGGTCTATGGCTACACCTTC

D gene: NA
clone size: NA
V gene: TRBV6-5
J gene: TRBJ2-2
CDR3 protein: CASSYSGLGYTGELFF
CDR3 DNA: TGTGCCAGCAGTTACTCAGGGCTAGGGTACACCGGGGAGCTGTTTTTT

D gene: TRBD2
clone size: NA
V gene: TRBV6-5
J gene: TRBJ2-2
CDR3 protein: CASTPGLAATGELFF
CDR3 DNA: TGTGCCAGCACCCCGGGACTAGCGGCCACCGGGGAGCTGTTTTTT

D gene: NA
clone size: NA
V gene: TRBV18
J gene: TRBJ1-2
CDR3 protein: CASSPDGRNYGYTF
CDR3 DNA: TGTGCCAGCTCACCAGACGGGAGGAACTATGGCTACACCTTC

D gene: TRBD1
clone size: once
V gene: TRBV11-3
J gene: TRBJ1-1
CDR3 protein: CASSLTQGALAFF
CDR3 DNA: TGTGCCAGCAGCTTAACACAGGGGGCGCTTGCTTTCTTT

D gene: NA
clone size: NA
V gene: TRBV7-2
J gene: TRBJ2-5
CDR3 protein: CASSLEKETQYF
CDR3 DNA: TGTGCCAGCAGCTTAGAAAAGGAGACCCAGTACTTC

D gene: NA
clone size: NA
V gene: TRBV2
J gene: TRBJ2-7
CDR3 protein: CASSELGLRRTDF
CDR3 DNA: TGTGCCAGCAGTGAATTGGGCTTGAGGCGGACAGACTTC

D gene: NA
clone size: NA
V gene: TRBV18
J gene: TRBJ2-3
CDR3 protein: CASSPYGGVRTDTQYF
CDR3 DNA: TGTGCCAGCTCACCTTATGGTGGGGTTCGGACAGATACGCAGTATTTT

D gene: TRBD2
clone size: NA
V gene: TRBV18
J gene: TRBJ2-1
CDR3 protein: CASSPPGLAGHNEQFF
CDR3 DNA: TGTGCCAGCTCACCACCTGGGCTAGCGGGTCACAATGAGCAGTTCTTC

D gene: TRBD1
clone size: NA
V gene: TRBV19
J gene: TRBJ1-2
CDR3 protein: CASSTTHPTGGRYGYTF
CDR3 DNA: TGTGCCAGTAGTACCACCCACCCGACAGGGGGAAGGTATGGCTACACCTTC

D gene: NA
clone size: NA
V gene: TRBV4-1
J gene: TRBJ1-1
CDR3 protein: CASSPGGHLNTEAFF
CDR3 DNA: TGCGCCAGCAGCCCGGGGGGACATCTGAACACTGAAGCTTTCTTT

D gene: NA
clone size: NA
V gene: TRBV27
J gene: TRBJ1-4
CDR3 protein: CASRGIRLATNEKLFF
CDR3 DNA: TGTGCCAGCAGGGGGATTAGGCTTGCAACTAATGAAAAACTGTTTTTT

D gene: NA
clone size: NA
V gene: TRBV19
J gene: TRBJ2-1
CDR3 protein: CASSPGSSPYNEQFF
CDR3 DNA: TGTGCCAGTAGTCCGGGGTCTTCCCCCTACAATGAGCAGTTCTTC

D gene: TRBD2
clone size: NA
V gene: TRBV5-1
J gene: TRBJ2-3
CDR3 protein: CATRAGVVDTQYF
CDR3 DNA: TGCGCCACCCGAGCGGGAGTGGTGGATACGCAGTATTTT

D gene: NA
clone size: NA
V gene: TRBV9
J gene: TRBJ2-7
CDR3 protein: CASSVGGGGSYEQYF
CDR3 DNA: TGTGCCAGCAGCGTAGGAGGGGGGGGCTCCTACGAGCAGTACTTC

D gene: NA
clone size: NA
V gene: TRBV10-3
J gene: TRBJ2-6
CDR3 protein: CAISDPISDSGANVLTF
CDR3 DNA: TGTGCCATCAGTGACCCTATTTCCGACTCTGGGGCCAACGTCCTGACTTTC

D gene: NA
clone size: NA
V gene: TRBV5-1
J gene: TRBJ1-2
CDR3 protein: CASSPAQPNYGYTF
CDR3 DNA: TGCGCCAGCAGCCCCGCACAGCCCAACTATGGCTACACCTTC

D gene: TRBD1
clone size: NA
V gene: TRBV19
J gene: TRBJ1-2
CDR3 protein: CASSITQGAKGYTF
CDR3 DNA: TGTGCCAGTAGTATAACACAGGGGGCGAAGGGCTACACCTTC

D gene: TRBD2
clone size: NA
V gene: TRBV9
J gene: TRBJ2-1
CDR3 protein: CASNPSGGVYNEQFF
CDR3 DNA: TGTGCCAGCAACCCTAGCGGGGGCGTTTACAATGAGCAGTTCTTC

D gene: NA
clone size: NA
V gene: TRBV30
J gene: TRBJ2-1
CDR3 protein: CAWSGQGLDEQFF
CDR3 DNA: TGTGCCTGGAGTGGGCAGGGGTTAGATGAGCAGTTCTTC

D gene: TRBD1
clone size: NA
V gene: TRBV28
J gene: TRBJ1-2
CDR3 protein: CASESGGGYTF
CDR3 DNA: TGTGCCAGCGAGTCAGGGGGCGGCTACACCTTC

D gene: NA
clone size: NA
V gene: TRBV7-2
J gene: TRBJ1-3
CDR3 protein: CASSRDGFNTIYF
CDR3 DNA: TGTGCCAGCAGCCGCGACGGGTTTAACACCATATATTTT

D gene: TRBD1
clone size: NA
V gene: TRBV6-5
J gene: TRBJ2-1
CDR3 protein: CASSPDRVGYNEQFF
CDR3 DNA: TGTGCCAGCAGCCCTGACAGGGTGGGCTACAATGAGCAGTTCTTC

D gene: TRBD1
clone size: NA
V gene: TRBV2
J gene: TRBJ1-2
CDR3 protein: CASSDRGLGYGYTF
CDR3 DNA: TGTGCCAGCAGCGACAGGGGGCTCGGCTATGGCTACACCTTC